This T cell receptor beta chain stems from a study of blood T cell repertoires in COVID-19. The count of this clone is one. Data came from immunoSEQ multiplex PCR; TCRdb stores just in-frame clones and leaves some out. The table includes 120,000 to 150,000 clones, approximately 84% detected once. Germline V gene sequence: CDR1 GTSNPN, CDR2 SVGIG (reference sequence). The length of the CDR3 is 16 residues. With 3 bases clipped from V and 4 bases from J, the junction kept 6 bases outside the gene matches. The TCR comes from a woman in her forties or fifties with acute COVID-19. Sequences were obtained from PBMCs or T cells enriched from blood (not recorded which). The gene calls are TRBV30 and TRBJ2-1, with 13 bases matching TRBD2. Written as DNA, the CDR3 is TGTGCCTGGAGGCCTAAGGGACTAGCGGGGTACAATGAGCAGTTCTTC. Translation: CAWRPKGLAGYNEQFF.